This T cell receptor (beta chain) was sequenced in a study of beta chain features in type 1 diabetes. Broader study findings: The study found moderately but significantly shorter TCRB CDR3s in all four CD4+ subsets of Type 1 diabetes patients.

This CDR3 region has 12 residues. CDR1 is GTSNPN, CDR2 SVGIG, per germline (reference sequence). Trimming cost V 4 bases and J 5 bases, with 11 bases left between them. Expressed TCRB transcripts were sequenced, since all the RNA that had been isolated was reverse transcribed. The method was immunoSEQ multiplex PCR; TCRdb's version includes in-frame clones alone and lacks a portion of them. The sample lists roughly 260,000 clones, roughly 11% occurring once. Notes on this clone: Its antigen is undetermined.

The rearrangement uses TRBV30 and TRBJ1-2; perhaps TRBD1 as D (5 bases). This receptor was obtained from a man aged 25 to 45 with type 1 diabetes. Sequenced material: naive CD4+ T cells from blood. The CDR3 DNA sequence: TGTGCCTGGATCGACAGTCCGTATGGCTACACCTTC. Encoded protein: CAWIDSPYGYTF.